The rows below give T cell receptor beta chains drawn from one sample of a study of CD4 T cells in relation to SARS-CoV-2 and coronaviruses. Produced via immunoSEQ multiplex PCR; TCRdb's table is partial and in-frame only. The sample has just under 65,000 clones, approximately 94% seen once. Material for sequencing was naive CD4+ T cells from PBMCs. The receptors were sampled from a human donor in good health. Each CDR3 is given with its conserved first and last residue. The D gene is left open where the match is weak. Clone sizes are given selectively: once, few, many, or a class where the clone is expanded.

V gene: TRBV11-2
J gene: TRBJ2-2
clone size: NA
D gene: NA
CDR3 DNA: TGTGCCAGCAGCTTGAAAAATCCCACCGGGGAGCTGTTTTTT
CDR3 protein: CASSLKNPTGELFF

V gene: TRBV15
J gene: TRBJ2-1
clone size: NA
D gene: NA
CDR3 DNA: TGTGCCACCAGCAGCGAAACACACTACAATGAGCAGTTCTTC
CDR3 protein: CATSSETHYNEQFF

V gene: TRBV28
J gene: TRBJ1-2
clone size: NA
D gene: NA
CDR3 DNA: TGTGCCAGCAGTTGGAGTGTTGGCTACACCTTC
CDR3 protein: CASSWSVGYTF

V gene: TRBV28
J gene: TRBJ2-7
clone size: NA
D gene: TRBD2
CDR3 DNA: TGTGCCAGCAGTCCCGGGACTAGCGGGGGCTACGAGCAGTACTTC
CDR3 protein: CASSPGTSGGYEQYF

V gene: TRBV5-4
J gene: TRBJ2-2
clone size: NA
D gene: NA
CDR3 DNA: TGTGCCAGCAGCTTGCGGTCTCAGGGAGGGAACACCGGGGAGCTGTTTTTT
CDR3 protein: CASSLRSQGGNTGELFF

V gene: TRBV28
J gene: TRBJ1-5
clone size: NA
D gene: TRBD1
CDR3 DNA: TGTGCCAGCAGCGGAGGGGGCAAGAGCAATCAGCCCCAGCATTTT
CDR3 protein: CASSGGGKSNQPQHF

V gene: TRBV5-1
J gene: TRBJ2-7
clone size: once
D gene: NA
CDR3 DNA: TGCGCCAGCAGCTTGGACGGTGAAACCTACGAGCAGTACTTC
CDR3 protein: CASSLDGETYEQYF

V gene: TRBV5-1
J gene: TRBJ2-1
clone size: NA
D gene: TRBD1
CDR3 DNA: TGCGCCAGCAGCTTCCAGGGGGCGTCCTACAATGAGCAGTTCTTC
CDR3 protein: CASSFQGASYNEQFF

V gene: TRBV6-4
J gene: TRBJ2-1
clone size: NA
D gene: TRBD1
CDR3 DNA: TGTGCCAGCAGGGACAGGGGGCTGATGAATGAGCAGTTCTTC
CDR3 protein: CASRDRGLMNEQFF

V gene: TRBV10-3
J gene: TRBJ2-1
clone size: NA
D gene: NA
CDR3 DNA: TGTGCCATCAGTTCCATAGCCAATGAGCAGTTCTTC
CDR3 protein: CAISSIANEQFF

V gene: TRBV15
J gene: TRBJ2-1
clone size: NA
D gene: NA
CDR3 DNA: TGTGCCACCAGCAGAGGTGGGGTATCGGCCTACAATGAGCAGTTCTTC
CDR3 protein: CATSRGGVSAYNEQFF

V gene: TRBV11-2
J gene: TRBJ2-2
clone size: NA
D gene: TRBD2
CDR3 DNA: TGTGCCAGCAGCCACATAGCGGGAGGGAAGAACACCGGGGAGCTGTTTTTT
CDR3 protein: CASSHIAGGKNTGELFF

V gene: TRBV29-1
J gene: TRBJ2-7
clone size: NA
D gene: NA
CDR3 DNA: TGCAGCGTTGAGCGCGACGGTTCCTACGAGCAGTACTTC
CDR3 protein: CSVERDGSYEQYF

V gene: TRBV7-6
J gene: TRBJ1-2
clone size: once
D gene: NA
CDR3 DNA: TGTGCCAGCAGCCCGATTACTGTTCCGGGGAGCTATGGCTACACCTTC
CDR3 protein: CASSPITVPGSYGYTF